The present T cell receptor beta chain was sequenced within a study of T cell repertoires in cytomegalovirus infection. Each CDR3 protein is one row after TCRdb ran MiXCR on the reads. The sample lists about 770,000 distinct CDR3 sequences, almost 30% seen once, with around 13% in the top ten. In the case of this clonotype: Antigen specificity is unknown.

Germline CDR1 and CDR2: MNHNS and SASEGT. Trimming stripped 5 bases from V and 3 bases from J, with 11 bases between. The CDR3 covers 14 residues. J is TRBJ2-1 and V is TRBV6-1, with a tentative D call TRBD1 (6 bases). The sequence came from a human donor in good health (CMV status not recorded). Some clones in this sample may be carry-over from other donors' samples. Sample: cultured CD8+ T cells from PBMCs, taken from culture after CMV antigen stimulation. The CDR3 region has the DNA TGTGCCAGCAGTAGGCGACAGGACTACAATGAGCAGTTCTTC. Its protein product is CASSRRQDYNEQFF.